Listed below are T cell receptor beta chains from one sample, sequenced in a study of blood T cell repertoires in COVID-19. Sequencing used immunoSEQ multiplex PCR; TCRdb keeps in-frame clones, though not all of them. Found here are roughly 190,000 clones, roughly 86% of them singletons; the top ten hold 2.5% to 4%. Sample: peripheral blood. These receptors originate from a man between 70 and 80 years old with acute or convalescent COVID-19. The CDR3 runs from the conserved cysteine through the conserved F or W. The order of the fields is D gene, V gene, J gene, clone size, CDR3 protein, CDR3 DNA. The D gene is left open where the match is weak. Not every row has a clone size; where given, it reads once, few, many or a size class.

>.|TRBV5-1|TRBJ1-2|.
CASSLPTGSYTF
TGCGCCAGCAGCCTACCTACCGGGAGCTACACCTTC
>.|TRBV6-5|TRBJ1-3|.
CAMGLSSGNTIYF
TGTGCCATGGGACTGAGCTCTGGAAACACCATATATTTT
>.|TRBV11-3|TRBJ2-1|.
CASSPGLGNEQFF
TGTGCCAGCAGCCCCGGGTTAGGCAATGAGCAGTTCTTC
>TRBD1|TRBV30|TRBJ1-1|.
CAWIWRQGIYVNTEAFF
TGTGCCTGGATATGGAGACAGGGAATATACGTGAACACTGAAGCTTTCTTT
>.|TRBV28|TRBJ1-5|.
CASRGASPQHF
TGTGCCAGCAGGGGGGCTTCACCCCAGCATTTT
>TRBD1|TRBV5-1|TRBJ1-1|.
CASSLDPGGAWTEAFF
TGCGCCAGCAGCTTGGACCCAGGGGGCGCATGGACTGAAGCTTTCTTT
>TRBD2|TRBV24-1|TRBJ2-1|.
CATSTPRAGGNEQFF
TGTGCCACCAGCACTCCGCGGGCGGGAGGGAATGAGCAGTTCTTC
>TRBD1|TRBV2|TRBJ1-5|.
CASRDRLSNQPQHF
TGTGCCAGTAGGGACAGACTTAGCAATCAGCCCCAGCATTTT
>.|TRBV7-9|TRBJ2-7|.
CASSLVGAIGEQYF
TGTGCCAGCAGCTTAGTGGGGGCAATCGGCGAGCAGTACTTC
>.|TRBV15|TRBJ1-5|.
CATSTGTSSYSNQPQHF
TGTGCCACCAGCACAGGAACAAGTTCATATAGCAATCAGCCCCAGCATTTT
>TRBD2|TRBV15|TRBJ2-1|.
CATSRDRGSSYNEQFF
TGTGCCACCAGCAGAGATCGCGGGAGCTCCTACAATGAGCAGTTCTTC
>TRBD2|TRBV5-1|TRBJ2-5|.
CASSLAGLETQYF
TGCGCCAGCAGCCTAGCGGGATTGGAGACCCAGTACTTC
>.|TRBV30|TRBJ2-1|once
CAWSGPPREQFF
TGTGCCTGGAGTGGGCCCCCCCGCGAGCAGTTCTTC
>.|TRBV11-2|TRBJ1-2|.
CASSWTDTNYGYTF
TGTGCCAGCAGCTGGACAGACACTAACTATGGCTACACCTTC
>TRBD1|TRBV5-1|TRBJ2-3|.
CASSFTPRDRGDTQYF
TGCGCCAGCAGCTTCACCCCCCGGGACAGGGGCGATACGCAGTATTTT